This TCR beta chain appears in the sequencing data of a study of identical twins. The CDR3 spans 15 residues. Germline-derived CDR1 and CDR2 are SGHRS and YFSETQ. Trimming pared 0 bases from V and 8 bases from J, leaving 15 bases between. TCRdb re-derived calls from the 5' RACE reads in MiXCR, one entry per CDR3 protein. The table includes about 790,000 distinct CDR3 sequences, approximately 18% detected once. This clonotype appeared a few times. These records were also assigned to another study, of T cells expressing NK-cell markers.

Sequencing input: PBMCs. This rearrangement joins TRBV5-1 to TRBJ2-1, with D possibly TRBD2 on 5 matching bases. This receptor was taken from a woman under 30 in good health. Here the CDR3 reads CASSLERAFSDEQFF. CDR3 nucleotides: TGCGCCAGCAGCTTGGAGAGGGCCTTTAGCGATGAGCAGTTCTTC. The full variable domain, completed using reference TRBV5-1 and TRBJ2-1, is KAGVTQTPRYLIKTRGQQVTLSCSPISGHRSVSWYQQTPGQGLQFLFEYFSETQRNKGNFPGRFSGRQFSNSRSEMNVSTLELGDSALYLCASSLERAFSDEQFFGPGTRLTVL.